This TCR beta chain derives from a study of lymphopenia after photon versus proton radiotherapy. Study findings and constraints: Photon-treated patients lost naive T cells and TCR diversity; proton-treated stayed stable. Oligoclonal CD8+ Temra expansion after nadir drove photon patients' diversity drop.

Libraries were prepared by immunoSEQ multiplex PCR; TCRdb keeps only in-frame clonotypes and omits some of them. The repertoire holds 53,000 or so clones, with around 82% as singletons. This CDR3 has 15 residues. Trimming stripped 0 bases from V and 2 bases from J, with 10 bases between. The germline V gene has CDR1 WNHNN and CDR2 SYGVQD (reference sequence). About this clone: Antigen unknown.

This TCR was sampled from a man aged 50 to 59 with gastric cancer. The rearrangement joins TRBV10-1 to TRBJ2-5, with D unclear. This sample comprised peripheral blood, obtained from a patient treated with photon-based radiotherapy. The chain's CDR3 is CASSESTAPQETQYF. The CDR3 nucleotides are TGCGCCAGCAGTGAGTCGACGGCGCCTCAAGAGACCCAGTACTTC.